What follows describes a single T cell receptor (beta chain). Original methodology: Counts of nucleated cells, estimated from reference gene primer amplification, were obtained. Produced via immunoSEQ multiplex PCR; TCRdb's table is partial and in-frame only. That table furnishes V, J and clone size, whereas the DNA furnished D and trimming. Here the sample spans about 180,000 clones, approximately 88% being singletons. This record belongs to a study of blood T cell repertoires in COVID-19. Study details: The study drew acute and convalescent COVID-19 samples from the United States, Italy and Spain. PBMCs, B-cell-depleted T cells, or T cells were the source of the cDNA or gDNA that made up the material.

There are 14 residues in the CDR3. Between the trimmed V and J ends, which lost 2 bases and 1 base, there was a span of 7 bases. CDR1 SGHTA and CDR2 FQGNSA come from the germline V gene. Sequenced input: peripheral blood. This chain links TRBV7-2 with TRBJ2-3; D not certain. The TCR originated in a young woman with acute or convalescent COVID-19. CDR3 amino acids: CASSLSVGTDTQYF. The CDR3 DNA reads TGTGCCAGCAGCTTATCGGTTGGCACAGATACGCAGTATTTT. The full variable domain, its missing parts supplied by reference TRBV7-2 and TRBJ2-3, is GAGVSQSPSNKVTEKGKDVELRCDPISGHTALYWYRQSLGQGLEFLIYFQGNSAPDKSGLPSDRFSAERTGGSVSTLTIQRTQQEDSAVYLCASSLSVGTDTQYFGPGTRLTVL.